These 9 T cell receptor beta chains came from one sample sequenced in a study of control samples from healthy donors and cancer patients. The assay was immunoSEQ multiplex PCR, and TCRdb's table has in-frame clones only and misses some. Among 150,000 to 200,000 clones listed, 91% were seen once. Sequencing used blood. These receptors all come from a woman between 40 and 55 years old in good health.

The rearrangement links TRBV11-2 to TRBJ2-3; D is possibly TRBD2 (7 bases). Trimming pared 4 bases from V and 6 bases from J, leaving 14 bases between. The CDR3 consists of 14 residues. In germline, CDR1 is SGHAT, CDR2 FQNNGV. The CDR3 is CASSSRGGSDTQYF. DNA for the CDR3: TGTGCCAGCAGCTCAAGGGGGGGGTCGGATACGCAGTATTTT. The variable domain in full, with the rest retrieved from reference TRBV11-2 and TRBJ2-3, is EAGVAQSPRYKIIEKRQSVAFWCNPISGHATLYWYQQILGQGPKLLIQFQNNGVVDDSQLPKDRFSAERLKGVDSTLKIQPAKLEDSAVYLCASSSRGGSDTQYFGPGTRLTVL.

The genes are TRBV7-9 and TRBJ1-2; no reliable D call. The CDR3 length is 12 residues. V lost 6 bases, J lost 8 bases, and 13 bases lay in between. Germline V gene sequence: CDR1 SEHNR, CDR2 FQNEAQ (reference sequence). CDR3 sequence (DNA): TGTGCCAGCAGTTTTCGCGCAGGAGGCTACACCTTC. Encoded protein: CASSFRAGGYTF.

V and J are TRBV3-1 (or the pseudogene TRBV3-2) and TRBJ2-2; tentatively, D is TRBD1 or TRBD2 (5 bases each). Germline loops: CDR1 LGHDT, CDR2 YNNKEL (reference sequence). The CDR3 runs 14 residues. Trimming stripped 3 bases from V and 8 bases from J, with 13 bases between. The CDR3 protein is CASSHLGTFGELFF. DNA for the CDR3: TGTGCCAGCAGCCATTTAGGGACCTTTGGGGAGCTGTTTTTT.

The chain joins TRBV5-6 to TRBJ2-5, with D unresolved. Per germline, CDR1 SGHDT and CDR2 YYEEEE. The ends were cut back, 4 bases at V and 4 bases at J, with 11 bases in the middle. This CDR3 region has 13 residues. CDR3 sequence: CASSIGSGETQYF. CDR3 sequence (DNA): TGTGCCAGCAGCATAGGGTCAGGAGAGACCCAGTACTTC.

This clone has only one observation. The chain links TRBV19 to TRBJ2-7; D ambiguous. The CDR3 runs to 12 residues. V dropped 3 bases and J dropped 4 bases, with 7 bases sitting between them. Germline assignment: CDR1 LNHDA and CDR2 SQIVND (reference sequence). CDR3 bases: TGTGCCAGTAGTATCAACGGATACGAGCAGTACTTC. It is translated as CASSINGYEQYF.

CDR3 sequence (DNA): TGTGCCAGCAGCCCAGGAGTTGTACAGACCCAGTACTTC. This codes for CASSPGVVQTQYF. This rearrangement joins TRBV6-5 to TRBJ2-5; no clear D gene. With 6 bases removed from V and 6 bases from J, the gap between germline ends came to 14 bases. The length of the CDR3 is 13 residues. The germline V gene encodes CDR1 MNHEY and CDR2 SVGAGI.

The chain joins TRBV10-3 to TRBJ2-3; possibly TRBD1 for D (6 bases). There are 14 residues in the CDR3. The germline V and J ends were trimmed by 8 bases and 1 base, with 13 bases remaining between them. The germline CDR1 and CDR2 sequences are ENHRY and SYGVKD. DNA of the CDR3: TGTGCCATCTGTGGGGACAAACGCACAGATACGCAGTATTTT. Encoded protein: CAICGDKRTDTQYF.

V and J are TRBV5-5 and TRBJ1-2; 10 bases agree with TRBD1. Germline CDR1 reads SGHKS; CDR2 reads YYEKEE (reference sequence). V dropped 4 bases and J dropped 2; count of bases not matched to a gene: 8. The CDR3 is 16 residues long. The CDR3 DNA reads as TGTGCCAGCAGCCCAAACCAGGACAGGGGGAACTATGGCTACACCTTC. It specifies CASSPNQDRGNYGYTF.

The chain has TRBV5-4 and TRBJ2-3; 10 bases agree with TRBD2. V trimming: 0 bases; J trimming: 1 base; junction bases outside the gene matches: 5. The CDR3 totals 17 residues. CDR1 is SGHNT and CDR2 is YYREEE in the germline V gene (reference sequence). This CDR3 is CASSLAASGGRTDTQYF. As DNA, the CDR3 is TGTGCCAGCAGCTTGGCGGCTAGCGGGGGTCGCACAGATACGCAGTATTTT.